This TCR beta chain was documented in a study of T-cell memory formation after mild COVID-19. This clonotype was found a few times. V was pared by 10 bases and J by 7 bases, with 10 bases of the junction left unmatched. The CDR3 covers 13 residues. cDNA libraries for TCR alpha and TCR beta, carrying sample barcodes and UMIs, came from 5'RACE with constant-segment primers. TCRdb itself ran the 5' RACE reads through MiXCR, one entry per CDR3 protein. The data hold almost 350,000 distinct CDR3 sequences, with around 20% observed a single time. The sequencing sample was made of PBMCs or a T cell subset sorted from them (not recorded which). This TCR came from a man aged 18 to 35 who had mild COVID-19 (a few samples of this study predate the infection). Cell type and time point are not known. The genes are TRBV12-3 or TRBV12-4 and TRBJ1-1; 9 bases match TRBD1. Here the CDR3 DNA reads TGTGCCACCTCGAACAGGGGGCAGGTTGAAGCTTTCTTT. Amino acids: CATSNRGQVEAFF.